This TCR beta chain was documented in a study of cytomegalovirus exposure and HLA in healthy donors (dated by TCRdb to the late 2010s). Regarding the study in general: According to an earlier analysis of 587 of the donors, about 179 million T cells yielded over 100 million unique TCR beta sequences and about 300 Gb of sequence data. An early release that covered about 600 HLA-typed donors contained approximately 300 gigabases of sequencing data and about 84 million unique TCR sequences. Of the roughly 390 genotyped donors, 80% to 90% were placed in the genetic ancestry cluster associated with self-reported Caucasian donors. The aim of the study was to test whether cataloging public T cell receptors could identify signatures of past pathogen exposure. The study used immunosequencing to profile the T cell repertoires of approximately 640 subjects and linked those repertoires to cytomegalovirus serostatus. A separate validation cohort of roughly 130 different subjects was used in addition to the 666-subject first cohort. High-throughput TCR immunosequencing, statistical association of individual TCRs with disease status, and machine learning were combined to predict cytomegalovirus infection status. A later analysis re-examined previously published TCR beta repertoires from more than 600 donors and added high-resolution HLA genotyping to investigate patterns of TCR occurrence. In the later analysis, no new phenotypic data were used to find candidate immune exposures; instead, reliance was placed on TCR beta sequences and their occurrence across donors. An earlier analysis of 500 to 750 of the donors applied high-throughput TCR beta sequencing to assess whether each TCR beta V gene segment acted as functional or pseudogenic. Alongside the repertoire data, information on donor age, sex, ethnicity and CMV serostatus was compiled. In a later genetic analysis, genome-wide SNP genotypes for about three fifths of the 666 donors were used, and that subset was treated as a discovery cohort. All discovery cohort repertoires had been generated on a single sequencing platform. HLA typing covered class I and class II loci at four-digit resolution. Typing coverage varied by locus: roughly 629-630 donors for A, B, C, DRB1 and DQB1; more than 500 for DQA1; over 600 for DPA1; under 490 for DPB1. About five DR-DQ haplotypes were treated as single units for association and clustering because of strong linkage in the cohort. Among roughly 370 genotyped donors of the cohort, an average of about 240,000 unique TCR beta nucleotide sequences were sequenced per donor, roughly 20% of them non-productive. General study outcomes and caveats: A later analysis reported that several top co-occurrence clusters appeared linked to parvovirus B19, influenza, CMV and Epstein-Barr virus. Because HLA typing was missing for some donors at each locus, association tests included only the typed subset. Compared with the roughly 700-donor mean, donors in an Asian-associated ancestry cluster had fewer N-insertions in productive TCRs, according to a later genetic analysis. In both the original and validation cohorts, the classifier was reported to diagnose cytomegalovirus status with high specificity and sensitivity. A later genetic analysis associated a missense DCLRE1C variant with V-gene and J-gene trimming of TCR beta chains, and an independent cohort replicated the association. Broadly in line with IMGT annotations, most TCR beta V segments showed up in productive rearrangements about 90% or about 30% of the time in an earlier analysis of several hundred of the donors. The presence/absence analyses assumed that sequencing depth was roughly uniform across donors, and that assumption may not be true. The only immune exposure information available for the cohort was CMV serostatus. The authors suggested that the approach could potentially be generalized to other disease states and immunological phenotypes. A later analysis associated 15,000 to 20,000 TCR beta sequences with specific HLA alleles at a false discovery rate of 0.05. Because counts were too low, around 18 rarely observed V segments, including chromosome 9 orphons, were left out of the earlier analysis of roughly 600 of the donors. The study gave a list of 150 to 200 TCR beta chains associated with cytomegalovirus. A further reported finding was that TCR beta sequences accurately predicted the HLA-A and HLA-B alleles for most subjects in the first cohort. A later analysis found that HLA-associated TCR beta chains were more clonally expanded and had lower generation probabilities than equally common non-associated chains. Assigning TCR associations to individual alleles was difficult when HLA alleles, especially DR and DQ, strongly co-occurred. Some IMGT-functional V segments, including TRBV6-2 and TRBV6-3, could not be told apart with the 87-base-pair reads, so those segments were excluded. A cluster of highly shared sequence variants was judged likely to represent a technical artifact of the sequencing pipeline. The cohort was sequenced for TCR beta chains only, and without alpha or paired-chain data the features that could be detected were limited. While some public TCRs were present in many individuals, most TCR sequences turned up only very rarely across donors. In a later analysis, most CMV-associated TCR beta chains were found to appear HLA-restricted, with HLA associations seemingly driven largely by CMV exposure. In a later analysis, TCR association rates were found to vary across HLA loci, with the most associated TCRs seen for DRB1 alleles and the fewest for HLA-C alleles. A few of the identified cytomegalovirus-associated TCR beta chains were confirmed in vitro to be specific for cytomegalovirus antigens. Linkage disequilibrium might explain the correlated functional status among segregating V segments, but an unknown experimental factor could not be excluded.

The cohort comprised 666 healthy bone marrow donors. At the time of sampling, all cohort members were nominally healthy, though unrecorded immune exposures were likely present. The donor was CMV seropositive and was included in the group of almost 300 seropositive cohort members. Every donor gave a peripheral blood sample, and the peripheral blood mononuclear cells from that sample were used for TCR beta sequencing. Genomic DNA was extracted from the blood cell samples with the Qiagen DNeasy Blood Extraction Kit. Receptors were amplified or captured by the immunoSEQ multiplex PCR assay. For the multiplex PCR, a mixture combining 60 forward primers for TCR Vbeta segments and 13 reverse primers for TCR Jbeta segments was used. The CDR3 region of rearranged TCR beta genes was amplified from genomic DNA with a multiplex PCR assay. Amplified TCR beta libraries were sequenced as 87-base-pair reads on the Illumina HiSeq System. Per the source publication's procedure: In a later analysis, tens of millions of unique TCR beta chains were counted across the approximately 670 repertoires, and around 11 million of these chains were shared by at least two donors. Raw reads were error-corrected and collapsed into unique sequences with a nearest-neighbor algorithm that merged closely related sequences to remove PCR and sequencing errors. CDR3 sequences were aligned to IMGT reference sequences to assign V, D and J gene segments. For a sequence to be retained, a match of at least six nucleotides to both a V gene segment and a J gene segment was required. Rearrangements were classified as productive when the CDR3 lacked stop codons and remained in frame with V and J, and all other rearrangements were classified as non-productive. CDR3 was defined by IMGT convention, running from the second conserved V-encoded cysteine to the conserved J-encoded phenylalanine. Sequences without an unambiguous match to a single V gene segment were excluded from the earlier analysis of a few hundred of the donors. An earlier analysis of almost 600 of the donors classified V segments as functional when productive rearrangements were above 56.7% and as segregating when the standard deviation between donors was above 5%. A statistical classification framework was built for diagnosing cytomegalovirus status from the catalog of TCR beta chain sequences. In a later analysis, TCR nucleotide sequences were compared against IMGT/GENE-DB human TR gene sequences so that V and J genes could be assigned. A later analysis assigned CDR3 sequences and most-parsimonious VDJ recombination scenarios with the TCRdist pipeline. In a later analysis, each TCR beta chain was defined by its CDR3 amino acid sequence together with its V-gene family, and reads without a unique V-gene family were excluded. To address suspected cross-contamination and a sequencing artifact, a later analysis removed 592 highly shared, low-generation-probability nucleotide sequences. In a later analysis, a clonal expansion index for each public chain was calculated from normalized within-repertoire ranks of inferred template counts. A later analysis computed generation probabilities with a VDJ recombination model fitted to out-of-frame rearrangements, and checked the results against IGoR. In a later analysis, TCR-TCR, TCR-HLA and TCR-CMV co-occurrence was scored with hypergeometric tests, and a repertoire-size bias correction was applied to TCR pairs. In a later analysis, false discovery rates were estimated by permuting HLA or CMV assignments 20 times. In a later analysis, co-occurring TCRs were grouped with DBSCAN, and TCRdist sequence similarity was added when clustering was performed within HLA-allele-positive subsets. Repertoires with fewer than 30,000 or more than 120,000 public chains were left out of co-occurrence clustering, as were a handful of repertoires with anomalous nucleotide sharing. TCRdb's version of the immuneACCESS table is confined to in-frame rearrangements and falls short of the full clone set. An unresolved V gene accounts for under half of the shortfall where checked; the remainder is of unknown origin. The D gene and trimming were derived from the DNA, and the V and J assignments and clone size from that table. The sample table holds roughly 190,000 clones, of which approximately 80% were seen once. The ten largest clones capture around 2.5% of the sample.

About this clone: Its antigen specificity is not known. No quality values exist for individual bases; no much larger clone is one base distant.

Trimming takes 0 bases from V and 7 bases from J, and the germline ends sit 10 bases apart. Per the germline V gene, LGHNA is the CDR1 and YNFKEQ is the CDR2. CDR3 length: 15 amino acids, cysteine to phenylalanine. Only the CDR3 region is kept as DNA, spanning 45 bases read in frame from base 1. The sequence derives from a woman between 45 and 60 years old in good health and CMV-seropositive. Sequencing was carried out using PBMCs. Recombination linked TRBV4-2 to TRBJ1-6; a confident D gene designation cannot be given. DNA sequence: TGTGCCAGCAGCCAAGATTCTGAGGGAAATTCACCCCTCCACTTT. Translated, it gives CASSQDSEGNSPLHF.